Each of the 7 T cell receptor beta chains below was sequenced from the same sample in a study of T cell responses to AZD1222 COVID-19 vaccine. Sequencing used immunoSEQ multiplex PCR; TCRdb keeps in-frame clones, though not all of them. The sample yields over 90,000 clones, approximately 87% seen once. The source material was peripheral blood, sampled 28 days after the second AZD1222 dose. The receptors shown here come from an adult who received the AZD1222 COVID-19 vaccine.

The chain couples TRBV2 to TRBJ1-6; D not certain. This CDR3 is 16 amino acids long. Between the trimmed V and J ends, which lost 3 bases and 0 bases, there was a span of 9 bases. CDR1 is SNHLY, CDR2 FYNNEI, per germline. The CDR3 is CASSEGGYSYNSPLHF. CDR3 bases: TGTGCCAGCAGTGAGGGAGGGTACTCCTATAATTCACCCCTCCACTTT.

Comments on this clone: The identical CDR3 is also encoded by other nucleotide sequences in the sample. This chain uses TRBV29-1 with TRBJ2-1, with TRBD1 matching 8 bases. Germline V CDR1 and CDR2: SQVTM, ANQGSEA. This CDR3 comprises 15 residues. After removal of 5 bases from V and 5 bases from J, the junction contained 11 bases not matched to a gene. Here the CDR3 reads CSVWSTGTGNNEQFF. In DNA form, the CDR3 reads TGCAGCGTTTGGTCTACCGGGACAGGAAACAATGAGCAGTTCTTC.

The J gene is TRBJ1-2, the V gene TRBV28, with a weak D call TRBD1 (6 bases). V was trimmed by 5 bases and J by 7 bases, leaving 11 bases between them. CDR1 MDHEN and CDR2 SYDVKM come from the germline V gene. The CDR3 loop spans 12 amino acids. The CDR3 nucleotides read TGTGCCAGCAGTCTCGGGACACTTGGCTACACCTTC. Residues: CASSLGTLGYTF.

The chain couples TRBV7-9 to TRBJ1-2, with 8 bases fitting TRBD1. CDR3 length equals 14 residues. Germline CDR1 and CDR2: SEHNR and FQNEAQ (reference sequence). Unmatched junction bases numbered 2, after V lost 5 bases and J lost 0 bases. This chain's CDR3 is CASSRTGPNYGYTF. The CDR3 DNA sequence: TGTGCCAGCAGCCGGACAGGGCCTAACTATGGCTACACCTTC. The whole variable domain, remainder taken from reference TRBV7-9 and TRBJ1-2, is DTGVSQNPRHKITKRGQNVTFRCDPISEHNRLYWYRQTLGQGPEFLTYFQNEAQLEKSRLLSDRFSAERPKGSFSTLEIQRTEQGDSAMYLCASSRTGPNYGYTFGSGTRLTVV.

The genes are TRBV3-1 (or the pseudogene TRBV3-2) and TRBJ2-7; D is ambiguous. Germline V CDR1 and CDR2: LGHDT, YNNKEL (reference sequence). The ends were cut back, 1 base at V and 2 bases at J, with 0 bases in the middle. The CDR3 loop spans 11 amino acids. CDR3 sequence reads: CASSQAYEQYF. The CDR3 DNA reads as TGTGCCAGCAGCCAAGCCTACGAGCAGTACTTC.

The CDR3 coding sequence is TGTGCCAGCAGCGATCAGGGTTTAGAGACCCAGTACTTC. Protein: CASSDQGLETQYF. This chain connects TRBV9 to TRBJ2-5, with D perhaps TRBD1 (5 bases). Germline loops: CDR1 SGDLS, CDR2 YYNGEE. There are 13 residues in the CDR3. V dropped 3 bases and J dropped 4 bases, with 10 bases sitting between them.

This clone was seen more than once but under ten times. J is TRBJ2-1 and V is TRBV4-3, with D unresolved. Per germline, CDR1 LGHNA and CDR2 YSLEER. The CDR3 has 16 amino acids. The germline V and J ends were trimmed by 1 base and 4 bases, with 14 bases remaining between them. CDR3 loop: CASSQGIDARYNEQFF. The CDR3, as DNA: TGCGCCAGCAGCCAAGGGATCGATGCCCGTTACAATGAGCAGTTCTTC.